This TCR beta chain was profiled in a study of blood T cell repertoires in COVID-19. The CDR3 contains 17 residues. Germline CDR1 and CDR2: LGHNA and YNFKEQ. J was trimmed by 4 bases and V by 0 bases; bases with no gene match: 8. Clones were sequenced by immunoSEQ multiplex PCR, and TCRdb holds only the in-frame ones, with some missing. The sample records approximately 400,000 clones, roughly four fifths being singletons. This rearrangement joins TRBV4-2 to TRBJ2-1; 8 bases align to TRBD2. The TCR comes from a woman in her forties or fifties who had recovered from COVID-19. Sequenced: PBMCs or T cells enriched from blood (not recorded which). CDR3 loop: CASSQDRERGLYNEQFF. The CDR3 DNA reads TGTGCCAGCAGCCAAGATCGAGAGCGGGGGTTGTACAATGAGCAGTTCTTC.